A selection of T cell receptor beta chains follows, all from one sample in a study of blood T cell repertoires in COVID-19. The table came from immunoSEQ multiplex PCR; TCRdb's copy has only in-frame clones and leaves some out. The repertoire holds some 370,000 clones, with 70% to 90% as singletons. The sequencing sample was made of peripheral blood. These receptors all come from a man aged 35-49 years with acute or convalescent COVID-19. Both conserved end residues are part of each CDR3. A D gene is named only where the DNA matches it firmly. Clone size is stated in some rows and not others, as once, few, many or a class when expanded.

TRBJ2-3	TRBV7-9	NA	TRBD2	TGTGCCAGCAGCTTAGTTGGCGGGAGGACAGATACGCAGTATTTT	CASSLVGGRTDTQYF
TRBJ1-2	TRBV19	NA	NA	TGTGCCAGTAGTATGAGGGTTTATGACTATGGCTACACCTTC	CASSMRVYDYGYTF
TRBJ1-2	TRBV28	NA	TRBD1	TGTGCCAGCAGTTTAACCAGGGGGCTGGTCGGCTATGGCTACACCTTC	CASSLTRGLVGYGYTF
TRBJ1-3	TRBV7-2	NA	NA	TGTGCCAGCAGCTTAGCTGGCGGAAACTCTGGAAACACCATATATTTT	CASSLAGGNSGNTIYF
TRBJ1-1	TRBV5-1	NA	TRBD1	TGCGCCAGCAGCGTAGGACAGGGGCGCCATGAAGCTTTCTTT	CASSVGQGRHEAFF
TRBJ2-7	TRBV18	NA	NA	TGTGCCAGCTCACCGGCAAGATACGAGCAGTACTTC	CASSPARYEQYF
TRBJ1-4	TRBV5-1	NA	NA	TGCGCCAGCAGCTTGGTAGGGAGTAATGAAAAACTGTTTTTT	CASSLVGSNEKLFF
TRBJ1-5	TRBV20-1	NA	NA	TGCAGTGCTAGTATCCCACCTCGGAATCAGCCCCAGCATTTT	CSASIPPRNQPQHF
TRBJ2-7	TRBV7-2	NA	TRBD2	TGTGCCAGCAGCTTAGCGGCGGGAGGGCCTCCCTACGAGCAGTACTTC	CASSLAAGGPPYEQYF
TRBJ2-7	TRBV18	NA	NA	TGTGCCAGCTCACCACCCCGGGACTCCTCCTTAGGGGAGCAGTACTTC	CASSPPRDSSLGEQYF
TRBJ2-6	TRBV5-5	NA	NA	TGTGCCAGCAGCTTGGTTCCTAGCGTGAACTCTGGGGCCAACGTCCTGACTTTC	CASSLVPSVNSGANVLTF
TRBJ2-7	TRBV7-8	NA	TRBD1	TGTGCCAGCAGCTTGCAACAGGGGGCTTCCTACGAGCAGTACTTC	CASSLQQGASYEQYF
TRBJ2-2	TRBV15	NA	TRBD1	TGTGCCACCAGCAGACTCTCCGGGACAGGGTACTACACCGGGGAGCTGTTTTTT	CATSRLSGTGYYTGELFF
TRBJ1-5	TRBV7-8	NA	NA	TGTGCCAGCAGTTCAACAGCGGGCAATCAGCCCCAGCATTTT	CASSSTAGNQPQHF
TRBJ2-3	TRBV12-5	NA	NA	TGTGCTAGTGGTTTGGGAACTACCTACACAGATACGCAGTATTTT	CASGLGTTYTDTQYF
TRBJ2-3	TRBV27	NA	TRBD2	TGTGCCAGCAGTTTTGGCGGGAGGGCTGCAGATACGCAGTATTTT	CASSFGGRAADTQYF
TRBJ2-1	TRBV19	few	NA	TGTGCCAGTAGTATATCGGGTCAGGGGATCTCCTACAATGAGCAGTTCTTC	CASSISGQGISYNEQFF
TRBJ1-2	TRBV6-6	NA	NA	TGTGCCAGCAGTCCCCAGGACAGCTTCTATGGCTACACCTTC	CASSPQDSFYGYTF
TRBJ2-7	TRBV5-1	NA	NA	TGCGCCAGCAGCTTAGCACAGTACTACGAGCAGTACTTC	CASSLAQYYEQYF
TRBJ1-2	TRBV30	NA	TRBD1	TGTGCCTGGAGCCCAGGACAGGGCCCAAACTATGGCTACACCTTC	CAWSPGQGPNYGYTF
TRBJ1-3	TRBV27	NA	TRBD1	TGTGCCAGCAGTCCTAGCCGGACAGGGGCTGGAAACACCATATATTTT	CASSPSRTGAGNTIYF
TRBJ2-5	TRBV6-5	NA	TRBD2	TGTGCCAGCAGGAGGACTAGCGGAAACCAAGAGACCCAGTACTTC	CASRRTSGNQETQYF
TRBJ1-2	TRBV28	NA	TRBD1	TGTGCCAGCAGTCCGATACCCAGGGGGCACTATGGCTACACCTTC	CASSPIPRGHYGYTF
TRBJ1-2	TRBV3-1/TRBV3-2	NA	TRBD1	TGTGCCAGCAGCCTGCCGGGACAGGGCGGCTATGGCTACACCTTC	CASSLPGQGGYGYTF
TRBJ2-6	TRBV14	NA	TRBD1	TGTGCCAGCAGCCAAGAAGTCACACCCGGGACAGGTCGACCCATCTCTGGGGCCAACGTCCTGACTTTC	CASSQEVTPGTGRPISGANVLTF
TRBJ2-1	TRBV27	NA	TRBD1	TGTGCCAGCAGTATCACTTTCAGGGGGAATGAGCAGTTCTTC	CASSITFRGNEQFF
TRBJ1-1	TRBV7-2	NA	NA	TGTGCCAGCAGCCAAAATCCGAGGAACACTGAAGCTTTCTTT	CASSQNPRNTEAFF
TRBJ2-2	TRBV14	NA	NA	TGTGCCAGCAGCCAAGTTGGGGGGGCGAGAGCCGGGGAGCTGTTTTTT	CASSQVGGARAGELFF
TRBJ2-7	TRBV28	NA	NA	TGTGCCAGCTGGTTGGGGCAGGGAAAATACGAGCAGTACTTC	CASWLGQGKYEQYF
TRBJ1-5	TRBV28	NA	TRBD1	TGTGCCAGCAGAACAGGGGGCCGGCAGCCCCAGCATTTT	CASRTGGRQPQHF
TRBJ1-2	TRBV27	NA	TRBD1	TGTGCCAGCAGATCACAGGGGGCAAGTGGCTACACCTTC	CASRSQGASGYTF
TRBJ1-2	TRBV5-6	NA	NA	TGTGCCAGCACCACGCAGGCAGTCTATGGCTACACCTTC	CASTTQAVYGYTF
TRBJ1-2	TRBV5-1	NA	NA	TGCGCCAGCAGCAGGGAGGTGGGAGCGGGCTATGGCTACACCTTC	CASSREVGAGYGYTF
TRBJ1-2	TRBV2	few	TRBD1	TGTGCCAGCAGCCGGGACAGGGTTGTAGATGGCTACACCTTC	CASSRDRVVDGYTF
TRBJ2-3	TRBV6-2/TRBV6-3	NA	NA	TGTGCCAGCAGTTATATAATGGGCACAGGGTCCTCCACAGATACGCAGTATTTT	CASSYIMGTGSSTDTQYF
TRBJ2-1	TRBV11-3	NA	TRBD2	TGTGCCAGCAGCTTAGGAAGGGGCGGGAGGATATACAATGAGCAGTTCTTC	CASSLGRGGRIYNEQFF
TRBJ2-5	TRBV28	NA	NA	TGTGCCAGCAGCGGGGTACCCAGGGGTGGGACCCAGTACTTC	CASSGVPRGGTQYF
TRBJ1-2	TRBV5-6	NA	NA	TGTGCCAGCAGCTTGGGCGACAGGACTCTCTATGGCTACACCTTC	CASSLGDRTLYGYTF
TRBJ1-4	TRBV5-1	NA	TRBD1	TGCGCCAGCAGCTGGACAGGGGATAATGAAAAACTGTTTTTT	CASSWTGDNEKLFF
TRBJ2-1	TRBV18	NA	NA	TGTGCCAGCTCACCGGGGGGAGGGGGACGGAATGAGCAGTTCTTC	CASSPGGGGRNEQFF
TRBJ2-2	TRBV15	NA	NA	TGTGCCACCAGCATGGAGGGAACGGCGGGAAAAACCGGGGAGCTGTTTTTT	CATSMEGTAGKTGELFF
TRBJ1-2	TRBV28	once	NA	TGTGCCAGCAGTTTAGCAAACGAGGGCAGTCGTGGCTACACCTTC	CASSLANEGSRGYTF
TRBJ1-3	TRBV5-1	NA	NA	TGCGCCAGCAGCTTGAGCGGGACAAGCGGAAACACCATATATTTT	CASSLSGTSGNTIYF
TRBJ2-3	TRBV20-1	once	NA	TGCAGTGCTAGTCGTAGTTCTCTTCGGACAGATACGCAGTATTTT	CSASRSSLRTDTQYF
TRBJ2-1	TRBV5-4	NA	NA	TGTGCCAGCAGCTTGGCGGGACACTACAATGAGCAGTTCTTC	CASSLAGHYNEQFF